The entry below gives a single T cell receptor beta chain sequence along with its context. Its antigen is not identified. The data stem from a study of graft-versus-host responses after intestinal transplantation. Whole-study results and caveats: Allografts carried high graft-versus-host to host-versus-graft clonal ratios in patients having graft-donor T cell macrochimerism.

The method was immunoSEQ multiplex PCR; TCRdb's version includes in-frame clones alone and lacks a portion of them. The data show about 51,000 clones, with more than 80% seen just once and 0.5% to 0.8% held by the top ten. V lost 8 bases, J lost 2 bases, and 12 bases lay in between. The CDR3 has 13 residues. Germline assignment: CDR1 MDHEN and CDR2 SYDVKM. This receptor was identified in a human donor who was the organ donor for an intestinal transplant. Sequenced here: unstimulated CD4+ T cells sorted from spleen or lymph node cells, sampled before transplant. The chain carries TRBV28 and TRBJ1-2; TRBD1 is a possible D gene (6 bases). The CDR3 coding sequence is TGTGCCAGCGGGCGGACAGAAAACTATGGCTACACCTTC. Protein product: CASGRTENYGYTF.